This T cell receptor (beta chain) comes out of a study of OX40 agonist ivuxolimab in advanced cancers. In terms of the full investigation: Ivuxolimab was an agonistic, fully human IgG2 monoclonal antibody directed against OX40 (CD134), a costimulatory receptor. Intravenous ivuxolimab was administered to patients every 2 weeks at six dose levels: 0.01, 0.1, 0.3, 1.5, 3 and 10 mg/kg. Of the roughly 54 patients in dose escalation, about 19 had hepatocellular carcinoma, some 15 had melanoma, 9 had renal cell carcinoma and 9 had head and neck cancer. A male proportion of about 79% and a mean age of 60 years, ranging from roughly 23 to 80, were recorded for the dose-escalation cohort. Prior anti-PD-1, anti-PD-L1 or anti-CTLA-4 therapy was permitted, and about 40% of dose-escalation patients had received checkpoint inhibitors. Partial responses occurred in three dose-escalation patients, of whom one had hepatocellular carcinoma and two had cutaneous melanoma. Peripheral TCRbeta sequencing was intended to test whether TCR sequence diversity was altered and clonal T-cell expansion was caused by ivuxolimab. The paper describes the monotherapy dose-escalation part (N ≈ 51 patients) of the phase I trial of ivuxolimab. Overall study outcomes, separate from this receptor: Low levels of normalized T-cell clonal expansion were also seen in some patients who did not respond. At doses from 0.1 to 3.0 mg/kg, clonal expansion was seen in both CD4+ and CD8+ blood T cells between baseline and week 6. Which antigens the clonally expanded peripheral T cells were specific for was not determined. In the 0.1-3.0 mg/kg groups, partial responders were among the patients with the lowest normalized peripheral clonal expansion, particularly in CD8+ T cells. After ivuxolimab, more expanded clones were found on average in CD8+ T cells than in CD4+ T cells.

Patients with autoimmune disease history or receiving systemic immunosuppression were excluded from the trial. Peripheral blood for TCR sequencing was collected from all dose cohorts at baseline, on cycle 4 day 1, and on cycle 7 day 1. Samples were obtained from an open-label, multicenter, first-in-human phase I dose-escalation trial of ivuxolimab. The trial enrolled adults with locally advanced or metastatic head and neck squamous cell, hepatocellular, melanoma or renal cell carcinoma. Before TCR sequencing, CD4+ and CD8+ T cells were separately sorted from peripheral blood. The junction shows trimming of 5 bases on V and 11 bases on J, plus 10 bases between the germline ends. Taken from cysteine to phenylalanine, the CDR3 has 12 residues. CDR3 DNA is the only sequence kept; it has 36 bases, read in frame from the first base. CDR1 and CDR2 are drawn from the germline V gene (reference sequence): PRHDT, FYEKMQ.

In regard to this clone: The clone's antigen remains unknown. Within one base of it there is no much larger clone, and no base qualities were kept.

To sequence the TCRbeta CDR3 region, genomic DNA was isolated from the sorted cells. The immunoSEQ Assay was used to sequence the TCRbeta CDR3 regions. The immuneACCESS repertoire file appears here via TCRdb, limited to in-frame rearrangements. These files lack a portion of the clones; in checked studies, under half of the deficit traces to unresolved V genes, and the cause of the others is not known. The sample table shows some 28,000 clones, and around 87% are seen once. Jointly, the top ten make up roughly 27% of the sample. The clonotype was recovered from an adult with an advanced solid tumor such as melanoma, head and neck, liver or kidney cancer. This receptor chain uses TRBV13 and TRBJ1-6, with no D gene named confidently. The sequencing used CD4+ or CD8+ T cells sorted from blood, collected in a trial of the OX40 agonist ivuxolimab. The CDR3 loop reads CASSVRGAPLHF. The DNA is as follows: TGTGCCAGCAGCGTTCGCGGCGCACCCCTCCACTTT.